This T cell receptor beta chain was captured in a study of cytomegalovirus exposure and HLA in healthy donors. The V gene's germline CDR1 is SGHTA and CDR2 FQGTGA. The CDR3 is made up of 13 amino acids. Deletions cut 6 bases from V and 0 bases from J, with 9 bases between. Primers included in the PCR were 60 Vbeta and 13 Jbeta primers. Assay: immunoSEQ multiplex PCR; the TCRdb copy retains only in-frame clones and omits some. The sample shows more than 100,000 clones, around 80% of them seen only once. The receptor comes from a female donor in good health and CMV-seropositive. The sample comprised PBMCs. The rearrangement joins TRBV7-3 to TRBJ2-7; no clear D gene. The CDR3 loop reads CASSLGASYEQYF. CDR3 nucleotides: TGTGCCAGCAGTTTGGGCGCCTCCTACGAGCAGTACTTC.